This T cell receptor (beta chain) was observed in a study of CD8 T cells in ankylosing spondylitis. CDR1 and CDR2 from the germline V gene are MNHNS and SASEGT. This CDR3 spans 17 amino acids. Germline trimming cut 6 bases from V and 0 bases from J; bases unmatched to any gene: 13. Whole-study results and caveats: Disease-associated clones were CD8+ and fairly uncommon in peripheral blood.

TCRdb processed the 5' RACE reads anew with MiXCR; each CDR3 protein has one entry. The sample lists about 400,000 distinct CDR3 sequences, 20% to 25% occurring once. This clonotype was seen only a few times. As yet, its antigen is unknown. This rearrangement joins TRBV6-1 to TRBJ2-5; TRBD2 matches 7 bases. Sequencing was carried out using blood, either unsorted or a sorted T cell fraction (not recorded which). This sequence originates from a male donor with ankylosing spondylitis or in good health (not recorded which). CDR3 nucleotide sequence: TGTGCCAGCAGGGGGCCCAGACGGGGGGACCACCAAGAGACCCAGTACTTC. Protein: CASRGPRRGDHQETQYF.